A selection of T cell receptor beta chains follows, all from one sample in a study of post-analysis software for immune sequencing data. TCRdb itself ran the PCR reads through MiXCR, one entry per CDR3 protein. The table includes about 620,000 distinct CDR3 sequences, about 40% detected once. Sequencing was done on a sample of blood. The source of these receptors is a girl between 5 and 17 years old with multiple sclerosis. The CDR3 runs from the conserved cysteine through the conserved F or W. The D gene is left open where the match is weak. Size is stated for part of the rows, as once, few or many counts, or as a class when the clone is expanded.

J	D	size	V	DNA	CDR3
TRBJ2-1	TRBD2	few	TRBV10-3	TGTGCCATCAGTGCTGGACTAGCGGGCTCCTACAATGAGCAGTTCTTC	CAISAGLAGSYNEQFF
TRBJ2-1	TRBD2	few	TRBV7-7	TGTGCTAGCAGCACTACTAGCGCTACCTACAATGAGCAGTTCTTC	CASSTTSATYNEQFF
TRBJ1-6	NA	NA	TRBV11-2	TGTGCCAGCAGCCTTGGCAGGGATTCACCCCTCCACTTT	CASSLGRDSPLHF
TRBJ2-7	NA	NA	TRBV9	TGTGCCAGCAGCGGATCTAGCGCCGAACTCCCCTACGAGCAGTACTTC	CASSGSSAELPYEQYF
TRBJ2-1	NA	NA	TRBV29-1	TGCAGCGCCCCCACTAGCCACAATGAGCAGTTCTTC	CSAPTSHNEQFF
TRBJ2-7	NA	NA	TRBV6-6	TGTGCCAGCAGTAAGGACAGTTTCTACGAGCAGTACTTC	CASSKDSFYEQYF
TRBJ2-7	NA	NA	TRBV7-9	TGTGCCAGCAGCTTCCGGGACATGGGATTGGAGCAGTACTTC	CASSFRDMGLEQYF
TRBJ1-1	TRBD1	NA	TRBV12-3/TRBV12-4	TGTGCCAGCAATCAGGGGGACACTGAAGCTTTCTTT	CASNQGDTEAFF
TRBJ2-7	TRBD1	NA	TRBV12-3/TRBV12-4	TGTGCCAGCAGTTCCGGACAGGGGGCACTAGGGTACGAGCAGTACTTC	CASSSGQGALGYEQYF
TRBJ2-3	NA	NA	TRBV12-3/TRBV12-4	TGTGCCAGCAGTTTAGCGGGCGCAACTAGCACAGATACGCAGTATTTT	CASSLAGATSTDTQYF
TRBJ2-1	TRBD2	NA	TRBV7-3	TGTGCCAGCAGCCCTTTTGGGCTAGCGGGAGGGCGCAATGAGCAGTTCTTC	CASSPFGLAGGRNEQFF
TRBJ1-2	TRBD1	few	TRBV28	TGTGCCAGCAGTTTAGCGGACAGGGGCGGGAACTATGGCTACACCTTC	CASSLADRGGNYGYTF
TRBJ2-1	NA	NA	TRBV20-1	TGCAGTGCTAGGGCTAGCTTACACAATGAGCAGTTCTTC	CSARASLHNEQFF
TRBJ1-2	NA	few	TRBV6-5	TGTGCCAGCAGTTACTCTTTAAGACGGTCCTATGGCTACACCTTC	CASSYSLRRSYGYTF
TRBJ2-4	NA	few	TRBV4-1	TGCGCCAGCAGCCGAGGGGTAAACTCGGAAAACATTCAGTACTTC	CASSRGVNSENIQYF
TRBJ1-4	NA	NA	TRBV20-1	TGCAGTGCTGGCGGGCCGAAGGGGTTTTTT	CSAGGPKGFF
TRBJ2-1	TRBD2	NA	TRBV5-5	TGTGCCAGCAGCGGAGACGCGGGAGGGTTAATAAGCTCCTACAATGAGCAGTTCTTC	CASSGDAGGLISSYNEQFF
TRBJ1-1	TRBD1	few	TRBV7-9	TGTGCCAGCAGCTTAGCAGGGGGCAAGACTGAAGCTTTCTTT	CASSLAGGKTEAFF
TRBJ2-1	NA	NA	TRBV7-9	TGTGCCAGCAGCTTAGGATTCACAGGGACTCTTTACAATGAGCAGTTCTTC	CASSLGFTGTLYNEQFF
TRBJ1-1	NA	NA	TRBV12-3/TRBV12-4	TGTGCCAGCAGTTTCCCCAGGGGAGTGGGGAACACTGAAGCTTTCTTT	CASSFPRGVGNTEAFF
TRBJ1-2	NA	NA	TRBV4-1	TGCGCCAGCAGCCAAGAATCCAGCATGTGGACTGGCTACACCTTC	CASSQESSMWTGYTF
TRBJ2-1	TRBD2	NA	TRBV3-1	TGTGCCAGCACAAGGCGGGGGGGCTCCAATGAGCAGTTCTTC	CASTRRGGSNEQFF
TRBJ2-1	NA	NA	TRBV20-1	TGCAGTGCTTCCGGACCGGGACTTTACTTCAATGAGCAGTTCTTC	CSASGPGLYFNEQFF
TRBJ2-3	TRBD2	few	TRBV5-1	TGCGCCAGCAGCCCATCTAGCGGGAGTTTGACAGATACGCAGTATTTT	CASSPSSGSLTDTQYF
TRBJ2-7	NA	NA	TRBV10-3	TGTGCCATCAGTGAGTCTGTAACGGGATACGAGCAGTACTTC	CAISESVTGYEQYF
TRBJ2-1	TRBD1	NA	TRBV6-6	TGTGCCACCTCGACAGGGGTAAATGAGCAGTTCTTC	CATSTGVNEQFF
TRBJ2-5	TRBD1	NA	TRBV29-1	TGCAGCGTTGAGGAACAGGGGGTCCCTCAAGAGACCCAGTACTTC	CSVEEQGVPQETQYF
TRBJ2-5	TRBD2	NA	TRBV4-2	TGTGCCAGCAGCCAAGCGGCCCAGTTGAGCGGGAGGCCAGAGACCCAGTACTTC	CASSQAAQLSGRPETQYF
TRBJ1-2	TRBD1	few	TRBV7-9	TGTGCCAGCAGCTCAGGGGGCGCGGAGTTTGGCTACACCTTC	CASSSGGAEFGYTF
TRBJ2-5	NA	few	TRBV7-9	TGTGCCAGCAGCTTAGCGGGCAGGGGTATTAAGTACTTC	CASSLAGRGIKYF
TRBJ2-1	NA	NA	TRBV12-3/TRBV12-4	TGTGCCAGCACTGACTTAGCCTCCTACAATGAGCAGTTCTTC	CASTDLASYNEQFF
TRBJ2-3	NA	NA	TRBV5-1	TGCGCCAGCAGCCTAGCTGTCAATGGGGATACGCAGTATTTT	CASSLAVNGDTQYF
TRBJ1-2	TRBD1	NA	TRBV28	TGTGCCAGCAGTTTACTAGGACAGGGGGATGAGGGCTACACCTTC	CASSLLGQGDEGYTF
TRBJ2-7	TRBD1	few	TRBV29-1	TGCAGCGTTCGGACAGGGAAGAACGAGCAGTACTTC	CSVRTGKNEQYF
TRBJ2-5	NA	NA	TRBV4-2	TGTGCCAGCAGCCACACCGGGACAAATTTAGAGACCCAGTACTTC	CASSHTGTNLETQYF
TRBJ2-7	NA	NA	TRBV5-1	TGCGCCGGCAGCATCATGACTGGCGGTCCATCCTACGAGCAGTACTTC	CAGSIMTGGPSYEQYF
TRBJ2-5	NA	few	TRBV4-1	TGCGCCAGCAGCCAAGAATCTCGGGGGAAAGAGACCCAGTACTTC	CASSQESRGKETQYF
TRBJ2-5	NA	NA	TRBV5-1	TGCGCCAGCAGCCGTACAGCGGTGGATGGCTTAGAGACCCAGTACTTC	CASSRTAVDGLETQYF
TRBJ1-2	NA	few	TRBV20-1	TGCAGTGCTAGAGACACAGGGCGGTCGGATGGCTACACCTTC	CSARDTGRSDGYTF
TRBJ2-7	NA	NA	TRBV20-1	TGCAGTGCAAACCCTCGGACAGCGAGCTCCTACGAGCAGTACTTC	CSANPRTASSYEQYF
TRBJ1-4	TRBD1	few	TRBV12-3/TRBV12-4	TGTGCCAGCACCGAGACAGGGATGGGAGAAAAACTGTTTTTT	CASTETGMGEKLFF
TRBJ2-3	NA	NA	TRBV5-5	TGTGCCAGCACCAACCAATGGGACGAAGCGCAGTATTTT	CASTNQWDEAQYF
TRBJ2-2	NA	NA	TRBV20-1	TGCAGTGCTAGGAACCTAGCGAACACCGGGGAGCTGTTTTTT	CSARNLANTGELFF
TRBJ2-3	NA	few	TRBV11-1	TGTGCCAGCAGCTTAGGTCAGGCGAACACAGATACGCAGTATTTT	CASSLGQANTDTQYF
TRBJ1-2	NA	NA	TRBV7-9	TGTGCCAGCAGCCCCGGATACACCTTC	CASSPGYTF
TRBJ1-1	TRBD1	once	TRBV27	TGTGCCAGCAGTTTTTTAGGGGGCGGAAACACTGAAGCTTTCTTT	CASSFLGGGNTEAFF
TRBJ1-2	NA	few	TRBV6-5	TGTGCCAGCAGTTACTCGCGCTGGGGTGGCTACACCTTC	CASSYSRWGGYTF
TRBJ2-3	NA	few	TRBV11-2	TGTGCCAGCAGCCGCAATCGAGCAGATACGCAGTATTTT	CASSRNRADTQYF
TRBJ2-7	TRBD1	once	TRBV4-1	TGCGCCAGCAGCCGAGGGGACAGGGGCTCAGAGACCCAGGACTTC	CASSRGDRGSETQDF
TRBJ1-1	NA	NA	TRBV10-3	TGTGCCATCAGTTCCAGACAGGACACTGAAGCTTTCTTT	CAISSRQDTEAFF
TRBJ2-3	TRBD2	NA	TRBV5-1	TGCGCCAGCAGTCTAGCGGTCCCTAGCACAGATACGCAGTATTTT	CASSLAVPSTDTQYF
TRBJ1-2	TRBD1	NA	TRBV2	TGTGCCAGCAGTTCGGACAGGCATGGCTACACCTTC	CASSSDRHGYTF
TRBJ1-2	NA	NA	TRBV29-1	TGCAGCGTTCGGGATTCCGACCATTATGGCTACACCTTC	CSVRDSDHYGYTF
TRBJ1-1	NA	few	TRBV4-1	TGCGCCAGCAGCCAAGGGCCGAGCCCAGCACTGAACGGTTTCTTT	CASSQGPSPALNGFF
TRBJ2-7	NA	NA	TRBV7-3	TGTGCCAGCAGCCATCAGGGGGGACCCTACGAGCAGTACTTC	CASSHQGGPYEQYF
TRBJ2-7	NA	NA	TRBV4-1	TGCGCCAGCAGCCAAGGGGTCAGTACCTACGAGCAGTACTTC	CASSQGVSTYEQYF
TRBJ1-2	TRBD1	NA	TRBV10-3	TGTGCCATCAGTGGGGACAGGGGATCTAACTATGGCTACACCTTC	CAISGDRGSNYGYTF
TRBJ2-1	NA	NA	TRBV6-6	TGTGCCAGCAGGAGGGGTTCGGACCTTTGGAATGGGCAGTTCTTC	CASRRGSDLWNGQFF